These T cell receptor beta chains were read from a single sample in a study of response to subunit inactivated influenza vaccine. TCRdb used MiXCR to reprocess the RT-PCR reads, holding one entry per CDR3 protein. The sample contains about 570,000 distinct CDR3 sequences, approximately 10% of which appear only once. The same specimen was also included in a second study, on T cells expressing NK-cell markers.

The input for sequencing was PBMCs from blood, taken on the day of vaccination. The source of these receptors is a man aged 50-60 years who received an inactivated influenza vaccine. The CDR3 runs from the conserved cysteine through the conserved F or W. Each record gives: clone size, D gene, J gene, V gene, CDR3 DNA, CDR3 protein. The D gene is left open where the match is weak. Some rows have no size entry. The others give once, few or many, or a class for an expanded clone.

abundance: many
d_gene: .
j_gene: TRBJ2-4
v_gene: TRBV25-1
CDR3nt: TGTGCCAGCAGTGAAGGCGGGACAGCCAAAAACATTCAGTACTTC
CDR3aa: CASSEGGTAKNIQYF

abundance: .
d_gene: .
j_gene: TRBJ1-2
v_gene: TRBV20-1
CDR3nt: TGCAGTGCTAGAGCCCGACAGCGGGGCGGCTACACCTTC
CDR3aa: CSARARQRGGYTF

abundance: few
d_gene: .
j_gene: TRBJ2-1
v_gene: TRBV12-3/TRBV12-4
CDR3nt: TGTGCCTCTAGGGGCATCTCCCCCCATGAGCAGTTCTTC
CDR3aa: CASRGISPHEQFF

abundance: .
d_gene: .
j_gene: TRBJ1-1
v_gene: TRBV12-3/TRBV12-4
CDR3nt: TGTGCCAGCACCCGCGCGATGGAGGCTTTCTTT
CDR3aa: CASTRAMEAFF

abundance: .
d_gene: .
j_gene: TRBJ1-2
v_gene: TRBV5-1
CDR3nt: TGCGCCAGCAGCTTGGAGGCGCGCTACGACAGCGTAGGCGGCTACACCTTC
CDR3aa: CASSLEARYDSVGGYTF

abundance: few
d_gene: TRBD1
j_gene: TRBJ1-2
v_gene: TRBV5-6
CDR3nt: TGTGCCAGCATGGAACAGGGGGCGGACTATGGCTACACCTTC
CDR3aa: CASMEQGADYGYTF

abundance: many
d_gene: TRBD1
j_gene: TRBJ1-2
v_gene: TRBV5-8
CDR3nt: TGTGCCAGCAGCGTAACAACCGGGACAGTCGTCCGCGGCTACACCTTC
CDR3aa: CASSVTTGTVVRGYTF

abundance: few
d_gene: TRBD2
j_gene: TRBJ2-3
v_gene: TRBV2
CDR3nt: TGTGCCAGCAGTGAACGGGGGACTAGCGTGAGCACAGATACGCAGTATTTT
CDR3aa: CASSERGTSVSTDTQYF

abundance: few
d_gene: .
j_gene: TRBJ2-1
v_gene: TRBV15
CDR3nt: TGTGCCACCAGCAGAGTGAGGGTAAGCTCCTACAATGAGCAGTTCTTC
CDR3aa: CATSRVRVSSYNEQFF

abundance: few
d_gene: .
j_gene: TRBJ1-5
v_gene: TRBV5-5
CDR3nt: TGTGCCAGCAGCGAGGGGGTGGTGGGGGCCCAGCATTTT
CDR3aa: CASSEGVVGAQHF

abundance: many
d_gene: .
j_gene: TRBJ2-1
v_gene: TRBV14
CDR3nt: TGTGCCAGCAGTCTTTTTAATGAGCAGTTCTTC
CDR3aa: CASSLFNEQFF

abundance: .
d_gene: .
j_gene: TRBJ1-2
v_gene: TRBV6-5
CDR3nt: TGTGCCAGCAGTTACTCGAAGACCCTGGATGTTTTTGGCTACACCTTC
CDR3aa: CASSYSKTLDVFGYTF

abundance: many
d_gene: TRBD1
j_gene: TRBJ1-5
v_gene: TRBV23-1
CDR3nt: TGCGCCAGCAGCCTGGGACAGGGAGAACAGCCCCAGCATTTT
CDR3aa: CASSLGQGEQPQHF

abundance: few
d_gene: .
j_gene: TRBJ2-7
v_gene: TRBV4-3
CDR3nt: TGCGCCAGCAGCCAAGATCTTGACTCCAGCCCGGAATACGAGCAGTACTTC
CDR3aa: CASSQDLDSSPEYEQYF